This entry lists 19 T cell receptor beta chains sequenced from one sample in a study of T cell responses to AZD1222 COVID-19 vaccine. Clones were read by immunoSEQ multiplex PCR, and TCRdb kept only the in-frame ones, dropping some. The table includes about 60,000 clones, about 74% detected once. The material was peripheral blood, obtained 28 days after the second AZD1222 dose. Receptors originate from an adult who received the AZD1222 COVID-19 vaccine.

The gene calls are TRBV28 and TRBJ1-4; TRBD1 matches at 9 bases. The germline V gene encodes CDR1 MDHEN and CDR2 SYDVKM. The CDR3 length is 16 residues. V trimming: 6 bases; J trimming: 6 bases; junction bases outside the gene matches: 11. CDR3 sequence reads: CASRPLGQGRDEKLFF. For the CDR3, the DNA is TGTGCCAGCAGACCATTGGGACAGGGCCGGGATGAAAAACTGTTTTTT. Variable domain in full (rest from reference TRBV28 and TRBJ1-4): DVKVTQSSRYLVKRTGEKVFLECVQDMDHENMFWYRQDPGLGLRLIYFSYDVKMKEKGDIPEGYSVSREKKERFSLILESASTNQTSMYLCASRPLGQGRDEKLFFGSGTQLSVL.

V is TRBV11-3 and J is TRBJ1-2; a weak D match, TRBD1 (5 bases). Germline lookup yields CDR1 SGHNT and CDR2 YENEEA. With 5 bases removed from V and 7 bases from J, the gap between germline ends came to 14 bases. The CDR3 spans 13 residues. The CDR3 region is CASSKGGAGGYTF. CDR3 bases: TGTGCCAGCAGCAAAGGTGGGGCGGGTGGCTACACCTTC.

The chain couples TRBV5-8 to TRBJ1-2, with D possibly TRBD1 on 5 matching bases. Germline V gene lookup returns CDR1 SGHTS and CDR2 YDEGEE. The V end lost 0 bases, the J end lost 0 bases, and 12 bases lay between the germline ends. The CDR3 runs 16 residues. The CDR3 DNA sequence: TGTGCCAGCAGCTTGGCCGGGACGGTAGCTAACTATGGCTACACCTTC. It encodes CASSLAGTVANYGYTF.

The chain uses TRBV7-9 and TRBJ2-7, with TRBD2 matching over 9 bases. Germline V gene sequence: CDR1 SEHNR, CDR2 FQNEAQ (reference sequence). Losses at the gene ends were 1 base for V and 5 bases for J; bases not matched to a gene: 3. The CDR3 is 14 amino acids. CDR3 nucleotides: TGTGCCAGCAGCTTAGGTCTAGCGGGGCACGAGCAGTACTTC. Amino acids: CASSLGLAGHEQYF.

This clone was picked up a small number of times. V usage is TRBV7-2 and J usage is TRBJ1-1; the match to TRBD1 covers 7 bases. This CDR3 is built from 16 residues. Germline trimming cut 2 bases from V and 0 bases from J; bases unmatched to any gene: 6. Germline values: CDR1 SGHTA, CDR2 FQGNSA. The CDR3 sequence is CASSLRGTAMNTEAFF. The CDR3 bases are TGTGCCAGCAGCTTACGTGGGACAGCCATGAACACTGAAGCTTTCTTT.

In this sample, this clone is medium-sized. The chain carries TRBV11-3 and TRBJ1-2, with D possibly being TRBD1 (5 bases). The V end lost 5 bases, the J end lost 7 bases, and 14 bases lay between the germline ends. CDR1 is SGHNT and CDR2 is YENEEA in the germline V gene. The CDR3 is 13 residues long. CDR3 in amino acids: CASSPGSRTGYTF. CDR3 coding DNA: TGTGCCAGCAGCCCAGGGTCGAGAACTGGCTACACCTTC.

The rearrangement links TRBV7-9 to TRBJ2-7; the D call may be TRBD1 or TRBD2 (7 bases each). Per germline, CDR1 SEHNR and CDR2 FQNEAQ (reference sequence). Trimming left V 2 bases short and J 2 bases short, with 19 bases between. The CDR3 covers 17 residues. CDR3 protein: CASSLYFQGGRTYEQYF. For the CDR3, the DNA is TGTGCCAGCAGCTTATACTTTCAGGGGGGGAGAACCTACGAGCAGTACTTC.

This clone showed up just a few times. This chain links TRBV27 with TRBJ1-1; TRBD1 might be the D (5 bases). V was shortened by 8 bases and J by 7 bases, with 17 bases between the two germline ends. CDR1 and CDR2 from the germline V gene are MNHEY and SMNVEV (reference sequence). This CDR3 region has 13 residues. The CDR3 is CASLRLGGGEAFF. CDR3 bases: TGTGCCAGCCTCCGGTTGGGGGGAGGTGAAGCTTTCTTT.

This clone appeared a few times. The chain uses TRBV18 and TRBJ1-1, with D uncertain. The CDR3 has 13 residues. CDR1 is KGHSH, CDR2 LQKENI, per germline. Trimming took off 4 bases at V and 5 bases at J, with 11 bases between the two ends. The CDR3, as DNA: TGTGCCAGCTCACAAGGGCAAGGGACTGAAGCTTTCTTT. Its protein is CASSQGQGTEAFF.

This clone has more than one count but fewer than ten. This chain links TRBV30 with TRBJ1-1, with D tentatively TRBD1 (5 bases). This CDR3 has 13 residues. Trimming pared 2 bases from V and 4 bases from J, leaving 11 bases between. Per germline, CDR1 GTSNPN and CDR2 SVGIG (reference sequence). DNA of the CDR3: TGTGCCTGGAGTACGTGGGGGTTCACTGAAGCTTTCTTT. Residues: CAWSTWGFTEAFF.

For the CDR3, the DNA is TGTGCCAGCAGCTATATAGCGGGGGCCGGTTACAATGAGCAGTTCTTC. It specifies CASSYIAGAGYNEQFF. V gene TRBV7-2 combines with J gene TRBJ2-1; 9 nucleotides line up with TRBD2. CDR3 length: 16 amino acids. The V and J ends lost 4 bases and 4 bases, in that order; junction bases with no gene match: 8. Germline V gives CDR1 SGHTA, CDR2 FQGNSA.

This clone has just a few counts. The CDR3 DNA reads TGCGCCAGCAGCTTGATCTCCCCACTAGCGGGGGGGCTTAATGAGCAGTTCTTC. Its translation: CASSLISPLAGGLNEQFF. The J gene is TRBJ2-1, the V gene TRBV5-1, with TRBD2 matching 13 bases. J was trimmed by 7 bases and V by 1 base; bases with no gene match: 11. Germline assignment: CDR1 SGHRS and CDR2 YFSETQ. The CDR3 sequence is 18 residues long. Full variable domain (rest looked up from reference TRBV5-1 and TRBJ2-1): KAGVTQTPRYLIKTRGQQVTLSCSPISGHRSVSWYQQTPGQGLQFLFEYFSETQRNKGNFPGRFSGRQFSNSRSEMNVSTLELGDSALYLCASSLISPLAGGLNEQFFGPGTRLTVL.

The chain joins TRBV28 to TRBJ2-5; 8 bases agree with TRBD1. The CDR3 length is 16 residues. The trim removed 3 bases at V and 1 base at J, leaving 7 bases unmatched. Looked up from germline, CDR1 is MDHEN and CDR2 is SYDVKM. CDR3 sequence reads: CASSLGGTGLQETQYF. CDR3 DNA sequence: TGTGCCAGCAGTTTGGGCGGGACAGGCCTCCAAGAGACCCAGTACTTC.

The chain uses TRBV5-1 and TRBJ1-2; 7 bases align to TRBD1. CDR1 is SGHRS, CDR2 YFSETQ, per germline. J lost 4 bases, V lost 7 bases, and 22 bases had no gene match. The CDR3 covers 18 residues. The CDR3 nucleotides read TGCGCCAGCCACTCCCTCATGTCTCTAACAGGGGATCCCTATGGCTACACCTTC. Its protein is CASHSLMSLTGDPYGYTF.

This chain connects TRBV19 to TRBJ2-3, with TRBD2 matching 12 bases. The CDR3 length is 17 residues. CDR1 is LNHDA and CDR2 is SQIVND in the germline V gene (reference sequence). The J segment lost 7 bases and the V segment lost 5 bases, leaving 13 bases of the junction unmatched. Here the CDR3 DNA reads TGTGCCAGTAGTGCACGGACTAGCGGGGCCAGGAGGTATACGCAGTATTTT. Its translation: CASSARTSGARRYTQYF.

V gene TRBV5-1 combines with J gene TRBJ2-7; a weak D match, TRBD1 (5 bases). V lost 9 bases, J lost 0 bases, and 16 bases lay in between. CDR1 and CDR2 (germline): SGHRS, YFSETQ. The CDR3 has 14 amino acids. CDR3 nucleotides: TGCGCCACCGCTCGTACAGGCAGCTCCTACGAGCAGTACTTC. This translates into CATARTGSSYEQYF.

This chain links TRBV5-5 with TRBJ1-5; D is unresolved. The CDR3 has 14 amino acids. The V end lost 7 bases, the J end lost 6 bases, and 17 bases lay between the germline ends. Looked up from germline, CDR1 is SGHKS and CDR2 is YYEKEE (reference sequence). The CDR3 reads CASRPSGVGQPQHF. Written as DNA, the CDR3 is TGTGCCAGCCGTCCATCCGGGGTAGGTCAGCCCCAGCATTTT.

The rearrangement links TRBV19 to TRBJ2-7, with a possible D match to TRBD1 (6 bases). The germline CDR1 and CDR2 sequences are LNHDA and SQIVND (reference sequence). CDR3 length: 14 amino acids. With 1 base removed from V and 5 bases from J, the gap between germline ends came to 12 bases. The CDR3 is CASSIGGGRNEQYF. CDR3 sequence (DNA): TGTGCCAGTAGTATAGGAGGGGGAAGAAACGAGCAGTACTTC.

The V and J genes are TRBV4-3 and TRBJ2-7; tentatively, D is TRBD1 (6 bases). Trimming left V 4 bases short and J 2 bases short, with 9 bases between. The CDR3 loop spans 13 amino acids. CDR1 and CDR2 (germline): LGHNA, YSLEER. In DNA, the CDR3 is TGCGCCAGCAGCCCTGGGGGCACCTACGAGCAGTACTTC. This translates into CASSPGGTYEQYF.